This T cell receptor beta chain was sequenced for a study of cytomegalovirus exposure and HLA in healthy donors. With respect to this clone: The antigen is not known.

Study-level results: Prior analysis indicated that the majority of TCR beta V segments exhibited productivity approximately 87% or approximately 30% of the time. It is likely that the observed cluster of highly shared sequence variants was a sequencing artifact. An analysis that was carried out later associated 16,951 TCR beta sequences with HLA alleles at 0.05 false discovery rate. The dataset shows that most TCR sequences were rare, while some public TCRs occurred in many donors.

This CDR3 is built from 14 residues. In the PCR, 60 Vbeta and 13 Jbeta primers were used. Assay: immunoSEQ multiplex PCR; the TCRdb copy retains only in-frame clones and omits some. This sample has some 150,000 clones; less than 80% occur once, and the top ten carry around 2%. This TCR was sampled from a female donor in good health and CMV-seropositive. This chain connects TRBV21-1 to TRBJ1-6; the D segment call TRBD1 is taken from the table without a DNA check. TRBV21-1 is described as a pseudogene. Sequencing input: PBMCs. DNA of the CDR3: TGTGCCAGCACCCAAGGACAGGGTTGCTCACCCCTCCACTTT. Its protein is CASTQGQGCSPLHF.